Listed below are T cell receptor beta chains from one sample, sequenced in a study of blood T cell repertoires in COVID-19. Sequencing was performed with immunoSEQ multiplex PCR; in TCRdb, only in-frame clones are kept and a portion is missing. The top ten hold 15% to 20% of the sample, which has roughly 100,000 clones, approximately 89% seen once. The sample comprised peripheral blood. These receptors were collected from a woman of 80 years or more in a cohort sampled during active COVID-19. The CDR3 runs from the conserved cysteine through the conserved F or W. Fields, in order: J gene, V gene, D gene, clone size, CDR3 DNA, CDR3 protein. A D gene is named only where the DNA matches it firmly. Not all rows give a size; the values are once, few, many and, for expanded clones, a class.

TRBJ2-6	TRBV10-1	-	-	TGCGCCAGCAGTGAAGGATATACAGGGACCCTTAGGGCCAACGTCCTGACTTTC	CASSEGYTGTLRANVLTF
TRBJ2-7	TRBV7-6	-	-	TGTGCCAGCAGCCGAACCGGACAGAGCTCCTACGAGCAGTACTTC	CASSRTGQSSYEQYF
TRBJ2-2	TRBV30	TRBD1	-	TGTGCCTGGAGGACAGGGCCCACCGGGGAGCTGTTTTTT	CAWRTGPTGELFF
TRBJ2-3	TRBV7-9	TRBD2	-	TGTGCCAGCAGCGCGTCCCCCCTAGCGGGAGGGCCCGGAACGCAGTATTTT	CASSASPLAGGPGTQYF
TRBJ2-3	TRBV9	TRBD2	-	TGTGCCAGCAGCGTAACTAGGACTAGCGGTACAGATACGCAGTATTTT	CASSVTRTSGTDTQYF
TRBJ1-5	TRBV6-2/TRBV6-3	-	-	TGTGCCAGCAGACCTACAGGGTTTAGCAATCAGCCCCAGCATTTT	CASRPTGFSNQPQHF
TRBJ2-7	TRBV5-6	TRBD1	-	TGTGCCAGCAGCCTCGGACAGGGAACCCTCTACGAGCAGTACTTC	CASSLGQGTLYEQYF
TRBJ2-1	TRBV2	-	-	TGTGCCAGACCCCGCGGTTCCTACAATGAGCAGTTCTTC	CARPRGSYNEQFF
TRBJ2-7	TRBV28	TRBD1	-	TGTGCCAGCAGTCGGACAGGGAGGTCGGGCGTCCCCTCCTACGAGCAGTACTTC	CASSRTGRSGVPSYEQYF
TRBJ1-2	TRBV10-1	-	-	TGCGCCAGCAGTGAGAGGGGAGGGGCCCTCGATGGCTACACCTTC	CASSERGGALDGYTF
TRBJ2-7	TRBV3-1/TRBV3-2	-	-	TGTGCCAGCAGCCAATTGTTCAGCGGCGGCTACGAGCAGTACTTC	CASSQLFSGGYEQYF
TRBJ1-1	TRBV7-9	TRBD1	-	TGTGCCAGCAGCGCTCCAGACAGGGTCAACACTGAAGCTTTCTTT	CASSAPDRVNTEAFF
TRBJ2-7	TRBV6-5	-	-	TGTGCCAGCAGAGGAGGAGGTGGGTCGATAGAGCAGTACTTC	CASRGGGGSIEQYF
TRBJ1-6	TRBV3-1/TRBV3-2	-	-	TGTGCCAGCAGCCCACACGTAGACGGGGTTTCACCCCTCCACTTT	CASSPHVDGVSPLHF
TRBJ1-2	TRBV4-1	-	-	TGCGCCAGCAGCCAAGAAGGGCAGGGCAACTATGGCTACACCTTC	CASSQEGQGNYGYTF
TRBJ2-5	TRBV13	-	few	TGTGCCAGCAGCGCCCGGGGATACGGGATCCAAGAGACCCAGTACTTC	CASSARGYGIQETQYF
TRBJ2-7	TRBV11-2	TRBD1	-	TGTGCCACAAGACGGACAGGGGGGCGGGTCTACGAGCAGTACTTC	CATRRTGGRVYEQYF
TRBJ1-5	TRBV28	TRBD1	-	TGTGCCAGCACGGTGGCGACAGGGGGACTCAAGCCCCAGCATTTT	CASTVATGGLKPQHF
TRBJ1-1	TRBV3-1/TRBV3-2	-	-	TGTGCCAGCAGCGTGCAGGGCATTACTGAAGCTTTCTTT	CASSVQGITEAFF
TRBJ2-7	TRBV6-6	TRBD2	-	TGTGCCAGCAGTTTCCCCCAGAGTAGCGGGTACGAGCAGTACTTC	CASSFPQSSGYEQYF
TRBJ2-1	TRBV5-1	-	-	TGCGCCAGCAGCTTCGGGACTTTACTATCTAGCAATGAGCGTTTCTTC	CASSFGTLLSSNERFF
TRBJ2-5	TRBV5-4	TRBD2	-	TGTGCCAGCAGCTTGGGGCTAGCGGGGGGGCGTACGGAGACCCAGTACTTC	CASSLGLAGGRTETQYF
TRBJ2-1	TRBV10-1	-	-	TGCGCCAGCAGTGCGACTGCCCGCGGGAATGAGCAGTTCTTC	CASSATARGNEQFF
TRBJ2-1	TRBV9	-	-	TGTGCCAGCAGCGTAGTTAGCTCCTACAATGAGCAGTTCTTC	CASSVVSSYNEQFF
TRBJ2-5	TRBV9	-	-	TGTGCCAGCAGCGTAGATAGGGGAAACCAAGAGACCCAGTACTTC	CASSVDRGNQETQYF
TRBJ2-7	TRBV10-2	-	-	TGCGCCAGCAAAGAGTCCTACGAGCAGTACTTC	CASKESYEQYF
TRBJ2-3	TRBV2	-	few	TGTGCCAGCACCTCCCCGGTCAGGAGGAGGAGCACAGATACGCAGTATTTT	CASTSPVRRRSTDTQYF
TRBJ1-1	TRBV27	-	-	TGTGCCAGCAGTTTGGGAGGGCTCAACACTGAAGCTTTCTTT	CASSLGGLNTEAFF
TRBJ1-5	TRBV10-1	-	few	TGCGCCAGTGCTGACACTAGCAATCAGCCCCAGCATTTT	CASADTSNQPQHF
TRBJ2-7	TRBV5-5	TRBD1	once	TGTGCCAGCAGCTTGGAAGGACAGGGGTCTATCGAGCAGTACTTC	CASSLEGQGSIEQYF
TRBJ2-2	TRBV3-1/TRBV3-2	TRBD1	-	TGTGCCAGCAGCCCTACCGGGACAGGGTCTGTGGGGGAGCTGTTTTTT	CASSPTGTGSVGELFF
TRBJ2-1	TRBV9	-	-	TGTGCCAGCAGCGCCATAGTGAGGGACAATGAGCAGTTCTTC	CASSAIVRDNEQFF
TRBJ2-3	TRBV5-1	-	-	TGCGCCAGCAGGCCTACAGGGACAGATACGCAGTATTTT	CASRPTGTDTQYF
TRBJ2-4	TRBV27	TRBD1	-	TGTGCCAGCAGTACCCCCTCACGAGACAGGGTGGCCAAAAACATTCAGTACTTC	CASSTPSRDRVAKNIQYF
TRBJ1-1	TRBV6-2/TRBV6-3	-	-	TGTGCCAGCAGTTACGGAAGGGGACTTAACACTGAAGCTTTCTTT	CASSYGRGLNTEAFF
TRBJ1-6	TRBV30	TRBD1	-	TGTGCCTGGAGTGTATCAGGGGGTTTTTCACCCCTCCACTTT	CAWSVSGGFSPLHF
TRBJ1-1	TRBV3-1/TRBV3-2	-	-	TGTGCCAGCAGCCAAGATAGGATTCCCGGGGGGCGGAAGGTATTGAAGGCTGAAGCTTTCTTT	CASSQDRIPGGRKVLKAEAFF
TRBJ2-5	TRBV2	-	-	TGTGCCAGCAGTGGGGTGGGGGCACCCCCGCAAGAGACCCAGTACTTC	CASSGVGAPPQETQYF
TRBJ2-5	TRBV19	-	-	TGTGCCAGTAGTATAGCGACGGGAGTTACGACCCAGTACTTC	CASSIATGVTTQYF
TRBJ2-1	TRBV4-2	-	few	TGTGCCAGCAGCCAAGATCGGGATCTCTACAATGAGCAGTTCTTC	CASSQDRDLYNEQFF
TRBJ1-1	TRBV5-6	TRBD1	-	TGTGCCAGCAGCGTCCTACCGGGACAGGTGGGCACTGAAGCTTTCTTT	CASSVLPGQVGTEAFF
TRBJ2-7	TRBV5-1	-	few	TGCGCCAGCAGCTTGGGTGGAGGGGATACCTACGAGCAGTACTTC	CASSLGGGDTYEQYF
TRBJ1-5	TRBV6-1	-	once	TGTGCCAGCAGTGAAGCGAGGGGCAATCAGCCCCAGCATTTT	CASSEARGNQPQHF
TRBJ2-1	TRBV14	-	-	TGTGCCAGCAGCCAGGAACGATTAGGCGGGAATGAGCAGTTCTTC	CASSQERLGGNEQFF
TRBJ2-7	TRBV7-7	TRBD1	-	TGTGCTAGCAGCTTAGGACAGGGGGGATACGAGCAGTACTTC	CASSLGQGGYEQYF
TRBJ2-5	TRBV5-1	-	-	TGCGCCAGCAGCCCCGGGCCAGGGGAGACCCAGTACTTC	CASSPGPGETQYF
TRBJ2-5	TRBV5-4	-	-	TGTGCCAGCAGCTGGGTGAGGAGTTACCAAGAGACCCAGTACTTC	CASSWVRSYQETQYF
TRBJ1-3	TRBV19	TRBD1	-	TGTGCCAGTAGTGGACAGGGGAGCTCTGGAAACACCATATATTTT	CASSGQGSSGNTIYF
TRBJ2-2	TRBV6-4	TRBD2	-	TGTGCCAGCAGCCCGGGACTAGCGACCGGGGAGCTGTTTTTT	CASSPGLATGELFF
TRBJ1-1	TRBV28	TRBD1	-	TGTGCCAGCAGTCCGGCCTCAGGGGGCCATGCTGAAGCTTTCTTT	CASSPASGGHAEAFF
TRBJ1-2	TRBV5-6	-	-	TGTGCCAGCAGCTTGGCCGGAGGGGAAGGCTACACCTTC	CASSLAGGEGYTF
TRBJ2-1	TRBV3-1/TRBV3-2	TRBD2	-	TGTGCCAGCCGACTAGCGGGAGTAAGCAATGAGCAGTTCTTC	CASRLAGVSNEQFF
TRBJ2-6	TRBV5-1	-	-	TGCGCCAGCAGCTTAACCACAGGGCCTGGGGCCAACGTCCTGACTTTC	CASSLTTGPGANVLTF
TRBJ2-7	TRBV5-1	TRBD1	-	TGCGCCAGCAGGGGACAGGGGATAACCTACGAGCAGTACTTC	CASRGQGITYEQYF
TRBJ2-5	TRBV28	-	-	TGTGCCAGCAGTTTAGGCGGGATTAGGGAGACCCAGTACTTC	CASSLGGIRETQYF
TRBJ2-1	TRBV2	TRBD2	-	TGTGCCAGCAGACCCACTAGCGGGAGGGCCAATGAGCAGTTCTTC	CASRPTSGRANEQFF
TRBJ1-2	TRBV7-9	-	-	TGTGCCAGCAGCTTGTCCCCCGGTGACTATGGCTACACCTTC	CASSLSPGDYGYTF